Included here is one T cell receptor beta chain sequence, with context. Its antigen is currently unknown. Assay: immunoSEQ multiplex PCR; the TCRdb copy retains only in-frame clones and omits some. The repertoire holds 71,000 or so clones, with 90% as singletons. These data come from a study of graft-versus-host responses after intestinal transplantation. The wider study: Anti-thymocyte globulin induction, then tacrolimus and steroids for about three years, went to all recipients. The study's findings and limits: Recipient marrow held GvH clones, some first seen in ileum or blood.

With 8 bases removed from V and 1 base from J, the gap between germline ends came to 15 bases. The germline V gene encodes CDR1 MNHNY and CDR2 SVGAGI (reference sequence). This CDR3 spans 14 amino acids. The receptor's source is a human donor who received an intestinal transplant. The chain employs TRBV6-6 and TRBJ2-7, with D perhaps matching TRBD1 (5 bases). This specimen was unstimulated CD8+ T cells sorted from spleen or lymph node cells, taken before intestinal transplant. The CDR3 DNA sequence: TGTGCCAGCTCTAGGACATTGGTTTCCTACGAGCAGTACTTC. Its protein product is CASSRTLVSYEQYF.